This T cell receptor (beta chain) was recovered during a study of blood T cell repertoires in COVID-19. Study at large: The analysed material was cDNA or gDNA that came from T cells, B-cell-depleted T cells, or PBMCs.

Data came from immunoSEQ multiplex PCR; TCRdb stores just in-frame clones and leaves some out. The data contain about 320,000 clones, 85% of them singletons. Participant age was roughly 18 to 89 years, and participants resided in 20 to 30 US areas. In assigning cohorts, the study relied on participant-reported clinical history. Trimming pared 6 bases from V and 4 bases from J, leaving 10 bases between. This CDR3 has 13 amino acids. Source material: PBMCs or T cells enriched from blood (not recorded which). The chain uses TRBV12-3 or TRBV12-4 and TRBJ1-5; unclear D gene. This clonotype originated in a woman in her twenties or thirties who had been exposed to COVID-19. CDR3 in amino acids: CASSMRGNQPQHF. The CDR3 DNA sequence: TGTGCCAGCAGCATGAGAGGGAATCAGCCCCAGCATTTT.